The clone carrying this T cell receptor (beta chain) occurred a few times. Its cognate antigen is unknown. Time point here: patch test 2, 6 weeks after DPC sensitization. Treatment here: therapeutic diphenylcyclopropenone sensitization with weekly scalp DPC. The study extracted total RNA from unfractionated whole blood. This specimen belongs to a study of human T cells and chemical hapten exposure. In the study overall: 2% DPC applied to a 2 cm by 2 cm arm area sensitized donors.

Via MiXCR, TCRdb re-called the RACE reads, giving one row per CDR3 protein. The sample lists hundreds of thousands of distinct CDR3 sequences; about 6.3% were seen once. Study conclusions and caveats: Having alopecia, donors may respond immunologically unlike healthy people. Expanded TCRs grouped into significantly more large CDR3 similarity clusters than controls produced.

Sample: whole blood, taken in connection with sensitization to the hapten diphenylcyclopropenone (DPC). This receptor was obtained from a woman between 18 and 30 years old with alopecia areata. Some clones in this sample may be carry-over from other donors' samples.

The CDR3 DNA sequence: TGTGCCAGCAGTTTCCCCCGGGACAGGGGGAACACTGAAGCTTTCTTT. It is translated as CASSFPRDRGNTEAFF. This chain connects TRBV6-6 to TRBJ1-1, with TRBD1 identical over 10 bases. The V gene end was trimmed by 4 bases and the J gene end by 1 base; junction bases not matched to a gene: 6. The CDR3 length is 16 residues. CDR1 and CDR2 (germline): MNHNY, SVGAGI (reference sequence).